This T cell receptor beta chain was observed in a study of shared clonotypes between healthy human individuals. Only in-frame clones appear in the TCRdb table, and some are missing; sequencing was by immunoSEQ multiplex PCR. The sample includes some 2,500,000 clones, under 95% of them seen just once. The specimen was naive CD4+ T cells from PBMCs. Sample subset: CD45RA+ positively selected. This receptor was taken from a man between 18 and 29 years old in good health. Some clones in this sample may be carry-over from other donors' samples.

Here the CDR3 reads CASSLTGLNSPLHF. DNA of the CDR3: TGCGCCAGCAGCTTGACAGGGCTGAATTCACCCCTCCACTTT. The chain uses TRBV5-1 and TRBJ1-6; tentatively, D is TRBD1 (6 bases). CDR1 SGHRS and CDR2 YFSETQ come from the germline V gene. The length of the CDR3 is 14 residues. With 1 base removed from V and 7 bases from J, the gap between germline ends came to 9 bases.